The 15 T cell receptor beta chains listed next were all sequenced from one sample in a study of cytomegalovirus exposure and HLA in healthy donors. Both 60 Vbeta primers and 13 Jbeta primers went into the PCR. The method was immunoSEQ multiplex PCR; TCRdb's version includes in-frame clones alone and lacks a portion of them. The data contain 200,000 or so clones, approximately 79% of them singletons. Material for sequencing was PBMCs. These receptors all come from a man in his fifties or sixties in good health and CMV-seronegative.

The chain employs TRBV28 and TRBJ2-3; TRBD2 agrees at 8 bases. Germline V gene lookup returns CDR1 MDHEN and CDR2 SYDVKM. This CDR3 has 15 residues. Germline trimming cut 1 base from V and 3 bases from J; bases unmatched to any gene: 3. This CDR3 is CASSLYGRDTDTQYF. In DNA, the CDR3 is TGTGCCAGCAGTTTATACGGGAGGGATACAGATACGCAGTATTTT.

J is TRBJ2-7 and V is TRBV6-5, with D possibly matching TRBD1 (6 bases). Germline V gene sequence: CDR1 MNHEY, CDR2 SVGAGI. The V end was cut by 6 bases, the J end by 0 bases, with 15 bases between. The CDR3 loop spans 15 amino acids. The CDR3 bases are TGTGCCAGCAGCCCCTCCAGGGGAACCTCCTACGAGCAGTACTTC. This translates into CASSPSRGTSYEQYF.

The CDR3 sequence is CASSLGLAGVSGELFF. The CDR3 DNA sequence: TGTGCCAGCTCACTGGGACTAGCGGGAGTCTCCGGGGAGCTGTTTTTT. The V gene is TRBV18, the J gene TRBJ2-2, with TRBD2 matching over 14 bases. Trimming took 4 bases from V and 6 from J; bases not matched to a gene: 4. The germline V gene has CDR1 KGHSH and CDR2 LQKENI. The CDR3 sequence is 16 residues long.

A single count supports this clone. The chain recombines TRBV29-1 with TRBJ2-2; D gene ambiguous. The CDR3 covers 14 residues. Germline V gives CDR1 SQVTM, CDR2 ANQGSEA. V was pared by 4 bases and J by 1 base, with 10 bases between. The CDR3 nucleotides read TGCAGCGTTGTGGGCAGTTTGAACACCGGGGAGCTGTTTTTT. Translation gives CSVVGSLNTGELFF.

This chain connects TRBV5-1 to TRBJ1-2; D is perhaps TRBD1 (6 bases). CDR1 and CDR2 from the germline V gene are SGHRS and YFSETQ. This CDR3 has 16 residues. Trimming removed 3 bases from V and 5 bases from J, with 20 bases in between. In DNA form, the CDR3 reads TGCGCCAGCAGCTCGGGACAAACGCTTCAAACTTATGGCTACACCTTC. It translates to CASSSGQTLQTYGYTF.

The J gene is TRBJ2-7, the V gene TRBV6-5; 8 bases fit TRBD1. Germline V lookup: CDR1 MNHEY, CDR2 SVGAGI. There are 16 residues in the CDR3. V dropped 4 bases and J dropped 4; count of bases not matched to a gene: 12. The DNA of the CDR3 is TGTGCCAGCAGTTCCTATCCCCGGACAGGGTCGTACGAGCAGTACTTC. It yields the protein CASSSYPRTGSYEQYF.

This clone has more than one count but fewer than ten. The chain recombines TRBV7-3 with TRBJ1-2; tentatively, D is TRBD1 (6 bases). In germline, CDR1 is SGHTA, CDR2 FQGTGA. The CDR3 loop spans 14 amino acids. Between the trimmed V and J ends, which lost 3 bases and 1 base, there was a span of 9 bases. CDR3 DNA: TGTGCCAGCAGCTTCTCGGACAGTAACTATGGCTACACCTTC. It is translated as CASSFSDSNYGYTF.

The rearrangement uses TRBV7-9 and TRBJ2-2; 8 nucleotides match TRBD1. Unmatched junction bases numbered 3, after V lost 5 bases and J lost 4 bases. Germline loops: CDR1 SEHNR, CDR2 FQNEAQ (reference sequence). This CDR3 is built from 14 residues. The CDR3 bases are TGTGCCAGCAGCAAGGACAGGGCCACCGGGGAGCTGTTTTTT. Protein product: CASSKDRATGELFF.

The chain is built from TRBV5-1 and TRBJ1-6, with D unresolved. V lost 2 bases and J lost 8, with 17 bases in between. CDR3 length: 16 amino acids. Germline assignment: CDR1 SGHRS and CDR2 YFSETQ. CDR3 DNA sequence: TGCGCCAGCAGCTTCCGACCCGACCGACGGGATTCACCCCTCCACTTT. Amino acids: CASSFRPDRRDSPLHF.

The rearrangement joins TRBV7-9 to TRBJ2-7; 7 positions agree with TRBD2. CDR3 length equals 17 residues. Trimming took 4 bases from V and 3 from J; bases not matched to a gene: 15. CDR1 SEHNR and CDR2 FQNEAQ come from the germline V gene (reference sequence). CDR3 region: CASSSPWEGQGRYEQYF. The CDR3, as DNA: TGTGCCAGCAGCTCTCCCTGGGAGGGCCAGGGTCGCTACGAGCAGTACTTC.

In its sample, this clone was seen a few times. The rearrangement joins TRBV13 to TRBJ2-3; D might be TRBD2 (6 bases). V was cut by 1 base and J by 0 bases, with 17 bases left in between. Germline V gene data show CDR1 as PRHDT and CDR2 as FYEKMQ (reference sequence). The CDR3 consists of 18 residues. For the CDR3, the DNA is TGTGCCAGCAGCTTAGTTGCGCGGGAAGCCACAAGCACAGATACGCAGTATTTT. It encodes CASSLVAREATSTDTQYF.

Turning to this clone: The same CDR3 arises from other DNA sequences in this sample as well. The chain recombines TRBV19 with TRBJ2-7; TRBD1 aligns across 7 bases. With 4 bases clipped from V and 2 bases from J, the junction kept 5 bases outside the gene matches. There are 14 residues in the CDR3. Germline V gene sequence: CDR1 LNHDA, CDR2 SQIVND (reference sequence). Written as DNA, the CDR3 is TGTGCCAGTAGTAGACCGGGACAGACCTACGAGCAGTACTTC. Its protein is CASSRPGQTYEQYF.

The chain is built from TRBV18 and TRBJ2-4, with 10 bases matching TRBD2. The trim removed 4 bases at V and 9 bases at J, leaving 12 bases unmatched. The CDR3 spans 16 residues. Per the germline V gene, CDR1 is KGHSH and CDR2 is LQKENI. The CDR3 nucleotides are TGTGCCAGCTCACGGACGACTAGCGGGTGGGACGCCATTCAGTACTTC. It specifies CASSRTTSGWDAIQYF. The full variable domain, rest sourced from reference TRBV18 and TRBJ2-4, is NAGVMQNPRHLVRRRGQEARLRCSPMKGHSHVYWYRQLPEEGLKFMVYLQKENIIDESGMPKERFSAEFPKEGPSILRIQQVVRGDSAAYFCASSRTTSGWDAIQYFGAGTRLSVL.

The genes are TRBV15 and TRBJ1-1; D perhaps matches TRBD1 (5 bases). The CDR3 has 11 amino acids. Germline V gene lookup returns CDR1 LNHNV and CDR2 YYDKDF (reference sequence). Trimming removed 5 bases at V and 10 bases at J, with 11 bases between. CDR3 bases: TGTGCCACCAGCGGCGACAGAGTAGCTTTCTTT. Amino acids: CATSGDRVAFF.

The chain is built from TRBV15 and TRBJ2-5, with D maybe TRBD2 (6 bases). CDR3 length: 16 amino acids. Per the germline V gene, CDR1 is LNHNV and CDR2 is YYDKDF (reference sequence). Trimming removed 0 bases at V and 6 bases at J, with 17 bases between. The CDR3 DNA follows: TGTGCCACCAGCAGAGATGTAGGCTCAGGAGGGAAGACCCAGTACTTC. Its translation: CATSRDVGSGGKTQYF.